Listed below are T cell receptor beta chains from one sample, sequenced in a study of blood T cell repertoires in COVID-19. Clones were read by immunoSEQ multiplex PCR, and TCRdb kept only the in-frame ones, dropping some. The sample lists more than 150,000 clones; more than 75% were seen once. The sequenced sample consisted of PBMCs or T cells enriched from blood (not recorded which). The receptors were gathered from a man between 60 and 75 years old who had been exposed to COVID-19. The CDR3 runs from the conserved cysteine through the conserved F or W. A D gene is named only where the DNA matches it firmly. Clone size, where shown, is once, few, many, or a class for clones that have expanded.

v_gene: TRBV19; j_gene: TRBJ2-5; abundance: few; d_gene: TRBD2; CDR3aa: CASSATSGKETQYF; CDR3nt: TGTGCCAGTAGTGCGACTAGCGGGAAAGAGACCCAGTACTTC
v_gene: TRBV21-1; j_gene: TRBJ2-1; abundance: few; d_gene: -; CDR3aa: CASSKGRATSGRTRYNEQFF; CDR3nt: TGTGCCAGCAGCAAAGGAAGGGCGACTAGCGGGAGAACCCGCTACAATGAGCAGTTCTTC
v_gene: TRBV24-1; j_gene: TRBJ2-4; abundance: -; d_gene: TRBD1; CDR3aa: CATSDSTGQGAGNIQYF; CDR3nt: TGTGCCACCAGTGATTCGACGGGACAGGGGGCGGGAAACATTCAGTACTTC
v_gene: TRBV7-2; j_gene: TRBJ2-7; abundance: few; d_gene: TRBD2; CDR3aa: CASSLGGSGRAWEQYF; CDR3nt: TGTGCCAGCAGCTTAGGTGGTAGCGGGAGGGCTTGGGAGCAGTACTTC
v_gene: TRBV19; j_gene: TRBJ2-2; abundance: -; d_gene: TRBD2; CDR3aa: CASSILAATGELFF; CDR3nt: TGTGCCAGTAGTATTCTAGCGGCCACCGGGGAGCTGTTTTTT
v_gene: TRBV19; j_gene: TRBJ1-5; abundance: -; d_gene: -; CDR3aa: CASSMVGQHQPQHF; CDR3nt: TGTGCCAGTAGTATGGTCGGACAGCATCAGCCCCAGCATTTT
v_gene: TRBV5-4; j_gene: TRBJ2-1; abundance: once; d_gene: -; CDR3aa: CASSWGPYNEQFF; CDR3nt: TGTGCCAGCAGCTGGGGGCCCTACAATGAGCAGTTCTTC
v_gene: TRBV12-3/TRBV12-4; j_gene: TRBJ2-5; abundance: -; d_gene: -; CDR3aa: CASSSGETQYF; CDR3nt: TGTGCCAGCAGTTCCGGAGAGACCCAGTACTTC
v_gene: TRBV30; j_gene: TRBJ1-1; abundance: few; d_gene: TRBD1; CDR3aa: CAWAPGQALEAFF; CDR3nt: TGTGCCTGGGCCCCGGGACAGGCTCTTGAAGCTTTCTTT
v_gene: TRBV5-4; j_gene: TRBJ1-2; abundance: -; d_gene: -; CDR3aa: CASSSTRDSPYGYTF; CDR3nt: TGTGCCAGCAGCTCCACTCGTGACTCCCCTTATGGCTACACCTTC
v_gene: TRBV30; j_gene: TRBJ2-1; abundance: -; d_gene: -; CDR3aa: CAWNVMSSYNEQFF; CDR3nt: TGTGCCTGGAATGTCATGAGCTCCTACAATGAGCAGTTCTTC
v_gene: TRBV5-4; j_gene: TRBJ1-2; abundance: once; d_gene: -; CDR3aa: CASSAYRVSHTF; CDR3nt: TGTGCCAGCAGCGCCTACAGGGTTAGCCACACCTTC
v_gene: TRBV30; j_gene: TRBJ1-1; abundance: -; d_gene: TRBD1; CDR3aa: CAWRGTAEAFF; CDR3nt: TGTGCCTGGAGGGGGACAGCTGAAGCTTTCTTT
v_gene: TRBV6-5; j_gene: TRBJ1-5; abundance: many; d_gene: TRBD1; CDR3aa: CASRGQGEVQPQHF; CDR3nt: TGTGCCAGCAGGGGACAGGGGGAGGTTCAGCCCCAGCATTTT
v_gene: TRBV5-1; j_gene: TRBJ2-1; abundance: -; d_gene: -; CDR3aa: CASTPEPNIYNEQFF; CDR3nt: TGCGCCAGCACTCCGGAGCCGAACATCTACAATGAGCAGTTCTTC
v_gene: TRBV5-1; j_gene: TRBJ1-4; abundance: -; d_gene: -; CDR3aa: CASSLGPGRTNEKLFF; CDR3nt: TGCGCCAGCAGCTTGGGCCCAGGCAGAACTAATGAAAAACTGTTTTTT
v_gene: TRBV5-6; j_gene: TRBJ2-3; abundance: -; d_gene: TRBD1; CDR3aa: CASSPQGGTDTQYF; CDR3nt: TGTGCCAGCAGCCCCCAGGGGGGCACAGATACGCAGTATTTT
v_gene: TRBV5-4; j_gene: TRBJ2-5; abundance: -; d_gene: -; CDR3aa: CASSPGAGGPWETQYF; CDR3nt: TGTGCCAGCAGCCCCGGGGCAGGAGGGCCATGGGAGACCCAGTACTTC
v_gene: TRBV5-6; j_gene: TRBJ2-5; abundance: -; d_gene: -; CDR3aa: CASSAGPDGTQYF; CDR3nt: TGTGCCAGCAGCGCGGGACCCGACGGGACCCAGTACTTC
v_gene: TRBV29-1; j_gene: TRBJ1-5; abundance: -; d_gene: -; CDR3aa: CSARTDNSNQPQHF; CDR3nt: TGCAGCGCTCGGACAGATAATAGCAATCAGCCCCAGCATTTT
v_gene: TRBV4-2; j_gene: TRBJ2-3; abundance: -; d_gene: -; CDR3aa: CASSQDMGLATPYF; CDR3nt: TGTGCCAGCAGCCAAGATATGGGACTCGCAACTCCGTATTTT
v_gene: TRBV24-1; j_gene: TRBJ2-1; abundance: -; d_gene: -; CDR3aa: CATSDYRRGWGNEQFF; CDR3nt: TGTGCCACCAGTGATTATCGGAGGGGCTGGGGCAATGAGCAGTTCTTC
v_gene: TRBV28; j_gene: TRBJ2-7; abundance: -; d_gene: -; CDR3aa: CASLRDGAYEQYF; CDR3nt: TGTGCCAGCTTAAGAGACGGGGCCTACGAGCAGTACTTC
v_gene: TRBV19; j_gene: TRBJ2-6; abundance: once; d_gene: -; CDR3aa: CANRSGQANVLTF; CDR3nt: TGTGCCAATCGTTCAGGGCAGGCCAACGTCCTGACTTTC